These T cell receptor beta chains were read from a single sample in a study of blood T cell repertoires in COVID-19. This table comes from immunoSEQ multiplex PCR, and its TCRdb copy is limited to in-frame clones, with some not included. The sample lists fewer than 100,000 clones; just under 90% were seen once. Specimen: peripheral blood. These receptors were collected from a human donor in a cohort sampled during active COVID-19. The CDR3 runs from the conserved cysteine through the conserved F or W. A D gene is named only where the DNA matches it firmly. A clone size is listed for some rows: how often the clone was seen (once, few, many), or a class if it is expanded.

CDR3 length	clone size	V gene	D gene	J gene	CDR3 protein	CDR3 DNA
17	-	TRBV7-2	-	TRBJ1-2	CASSLAFGATSNYGYTF	TGTGCCAGCAGCTTAGCGTTTGGGGCCACCTCTAACTATGGCTACACCTTC
13	-	TRBV7-6	-	TRBJ2-5	CASSLLGQETQYF	TGTGCCAGCAGCCTACTTGGCCAAGAGACCCAGTACTTC
15	-	TRBV9	TRBD2	TRBJ2-1	CASSVGGSGGNEQFF	TGTGCCAGCAGCGTAGGCGGGAGCGGCGGGAATGAGCAGTTCTTC
14	once	TRBV6-5	-	TRBJ1-5	CASSGRGGNQPQHF	TGTGCCAGCTCTGGACGGGGAGGCAATCAGCCCCAGCATTTT
15	-	TRBV4-1	-	TRBJ1-2	CASSQDAMGSYGYTF	TGCGCCAGCAGCCAAGATGCAATGGGCAGCTATGGCTACACCTTC
13	-	TRBV29-1	TRBD1	TRBJ2-2	CSAPGQVPGELFF	TGCAGCGCCCCAGGACAGGTACCCGGGGAGCTGTTTTTT
12	-	TRBV7-8	-	TRBJ2-7	CASSTSSYEQYF	TGTGCCAGCAGCACAAGCTCCTACGAGCAGTACTTC
13	once	TRBV30	-	TRBJ1-2	CAWSLTSWSSYTF	TGTGCCTGGAGTCTCACCTCGTGGAGTAGCTACACCTTC
14	-	TRBV5-4	TRBD1	TRBJ2-7	CASSFGQGPYEQYF	TGTGCCAGCAGCTTTGGACAGGGCCCCTACGAGCAGTACTTC
16	-	TRBV5-1	TRBD1	TRBJ2-7	CASSFPGQGALHEQYF	TGCGCCAGCAGCTTCCCGGGACAGGGGGCTCTCCACGAGCAGTACTTC
14	once	TRBV19	-	TRBJ1-1	CASSMGGQRAEAFF	TGTGCCAGTAGTATGGGGGGGCAGAGGGCTGAAGCTTTCTTT
14	-	TRBV18	TRBD1	TRBJ1-2	CASSPGQGAHGYTF	TGTGCCAGCTCACCGGGACAGGGGGCTCATGGCTACACCTTC
16	few	TRBV9	TRBD2	TRBJ2-2	CASSNRERENTGELFF	TGTGCCAGCAGCAACAGGGAGCGGGAGAATACCGGGGAGCTGTTTTTT
13	-	TRBV29-1	TRBD1	TRBJ1-6	CSVSDRVSSPLHF	TGCAGCGTTTCGGACAGGGTCTCTTCACCCCTCCACTTT
14	few	TRBV10-3	-	TRBJ2-3	CAISGTEITDTQYF	TGTGCCATCAGTGGGACAGAGATCACAGATACGCAGTATTTT
16	-	TRBV7-2	TRBD2	TRBJ2-3	CASSFMSGRATDTQYF	TGTGCCAGCAGCTTTATGAGCGGGAGGGCCACAGATACGCAGTATTTT
14	once	TRBV18	-	TRBJ2-7	CASSYGSQGNEQYF	TGTGCCAGCTCATACGGGTCCCAGGGCAACGAGCAGTACTTC
15	-	TRBV21-1	-	TRBJ2-7	CASSKGLDREHRSYF	TGTGCCAGCAGCAAAGGCCTGGACAGGGAACACCGATCGTACTTC
15	-	TRBV18	TRBD1	TRBJ1-2	CASSPYPGQAYGYTF	TGTGCCAGCTCACCTTACCCCGGACAGGCCTATGGCTACACCTTC
14	-	TRBV19	TRBD1	TRBJ2-7	CASSRAGGRYEQYF	TGTGCCAGTAGTAGGGCAGGGGGTCGATACGAGCAGTACTTC
14	once	TRBV7-9	-	TRBJ1-2	CASSLGQGFYGYTF	TGTGCCAGCAGCTTAGGGCAGGGCTTCTATGGCTACACCTTC
15	-	TRBV25-1	TRBD2	TRBJ2-1	CASSGSGSSYNEQFF	TGTGCCAGCAGTGGGAGCGGGAGCTCCTACAATGAGCAGTTCTTC
16	-	TRBV19	TRBD1	TRBJ1-2	CASSNRDSRSNYGYTF	TGTGCCAGTAGTAACCGGGACAGCCGATCTAACTATGGCTACACCTTC
16	-	TRBV24-1	TRBD2	TRBJ2-1	CATSDLSTSGSNEQFF	TGTGCCACCAGTGATTTGTCGACTAGCGGGAGCAATGAGCAGTTCTTC
16	-	TRBV5-1	TRBD2	TRBJ2-7	CASSLHLAGGSYEQYF	TGCGCCAGCAGCTTGCACCTAGCGGGAGGATCCTACGAGCAGTACTTC
15	-	TRBV5-6	TRBD1	TRBJ1-2	CASSLPHRGIYGYTF	TGTGCCAGCAGCTTACCTCACAGGGGGATCTATGGCTACACCTTC
15	-	TRBV5-6	-	TRBJ2-2	CASSLGLGDTGELFF	TGTGCCAGCAGCTTGGGCCTGGGAGACACCGGGGAGCTGTTTTTT
15	-	TRBV5-4	-	TRBJ2-1	CASSSVTSSYNEQFF	TGTGCCAGCAGCTCAGTAACCAGCTCCTACAATGAGCAGTTCTTC
16	-	TRBV6-6	TRBD1	TRBJ1-5	CASSAQQGASNQPQHF	TGTGCCAGCAGTGCCCAACAGGGGGCGAGCAATCAGCCCCAGCATTTT
16	-	TRBV5-1	TRBD2	TRBJ2-2	CASSLEGLVLTGELFF	TGCGCCAGCAGCTTGGAGGGACTAGTTCTCACCGGGGAGCTGTTTTTT
15	-	TRBV7-2	TRBD1	TRBJ1-1	CASSFRTGSNTEAFF	TGTGCCAGCAGCTTCCGGACAGGGTCGAACACTGAAGCTTTCTTT
14	once	TRBV10-3	-	TRBJ2-1	CAISEMLRENEQFF	TGTGCCATCAGTGAAATGCTCAGGGAAAATGAGCAGTTCTTC
17	-	TRBV7-2	-	TRBJ2-4	CASSHGGRGVAKNIQYF	TGTGCCAGCAGCCACGGAGGGAGGGGGGTAGCCAAAAACATTCAGTACTTC
14	-	TRBV15	-	TRBJ1-1	CATSRGWSNTEAFF	TGTGCCACCAGCAGAGGGTGGAGTAACACTGAAGCTTTCTTT
16	-	TRBV5-4	-	TRBJ1-2	CASSAYEEGHYYGYTF	TGTGCCAGCAGCGCTTACGAGGAGGGGCATTACTATGGCTACACCTTC
14	-	TRBV5-4	TRBD2	TRBJ2-3	CASSSGLAGDTQYF	TGTGCCAGCAGTTCGGGACTAGCTGGAGATACGCAGTATTTT
14	-	TRBV7-6	-	TRBJ1-5	CASSSQQGNQPQHF	TGTGCCAGCAGCTCCCAACAGGGAAATCAGCCCCAGCATTTT
15	-	TRBV6-2/TRBV6-3	-	TRBJ2-1	CASSYRLDSMGEQFF	TGTGCCAGCAGTTACCGGCTAGATAGCATGGGTGAGCAGTTCTTC
13	once	TRBV3-1/TRBV3-2	TRBD1	TRBJ1-2	CASSQVDRGGYTF	TGTGCCAGCAGCCAAGTGGACAGGGGAGGCTACACCTTC
14	-	TRBV27	TRBD1	TRBJ2-2	CASRGQGPTGELFF	TGTGCCAGCAGAGGACAGGGTCCAACCGGGGAGCTGTTTTTT
16	few	TRBV5-6	-	TRBJ2-3	CASSFRSGFYTDTQYF	TGTGCCAGCAGCTTCAGAAGCGGGTTTTACACAGATACGCAGTATTTT
18	-	TRBV7-2	-	TRBJ2-3	CASSLLALAPPDTDTQYF	TGTGCCAGCAGCTTACTCGCCCTAGCGCCGCCGGACACAGATACGCAGTATTTT
13	-	TRBV6-5	-	TRBJ2-1	CASNAGLSNEQFF	TGTGCCAGCAACGCGGGTTTGTCAAATGAGCAGTTCTTC
14	-	TRBV28	-	TRBJ1-1	CASSLSRANTEAFF	TGTGCCAGCAGTTTATCCAGGGCGAACACTGAAGCTTTCTTT
14	-	TRBV15	TRBD1	TRBJ1-4	CATSRDRLNEKLFF	TGTGCCACCAGCCGGGACAGGCTTAATGAAAAACTGTTTTTT
12	-	TRBV19	-	TRBJ2-6	CASSYGANVLTF	TGTGCCAGTAGTTATGGGGCCAACGTCCTGACTTTC